One sample yielded the 16 T cell receptor beta chains listed below, sequenced in a study of vaccination and CD4 T cells after COVID-19. Their recognized antigens are unknown. Treatment here: approximately 9-day PBMC culture with coronavirus spike peptide pools or control peptides (ViraFEST assay). An Oncomine TCR Beta short-read assay was used to sequence the DNA from cultured CD4+ T cells. TCRdb reprocessed the PCR reads with MiXCR, giving one entry per CDR3 protein. The table has 20,000 to 25,000 distinct CDR3 sequences, around 62% seen once. The specimen comprised CD4+ T cells from blood, cultured in vitro, sampled before SARS-CoV-2 vaccination. The receptors were sampled from a human donor who received a COVID-19 vaccine.

The chain is built from TRBV20-1 and TRBJ2-3; D not certain. Trimming removed 3 bases from V and 1 base from J, with 8 bases in between. In germline, CDR1 is DFQATT, CDR2 SNEGSKA (reference sequence). There are 13 residues in the CDR3. The CDR3 reads CSASWAGTDTQYF. CDR3 in DNA: TGCAGTGCTAGTTGGGCCGGCACAGATACGCAGTATTTT.

The table lists this clonotype with a few counts. The chain links TRBV11-3 to TRBJ2-3; 7 bases are shared with TRBD1. J lost 1 base, V lost 0 bases, and 1 base had no gene match. This CDR3 spans 15 amino acids. Germline CDR1 SGHNT, CDR2 YENEEA. CDR3 amino acids: CASSLEQGRTDTQYF. Here the CDR3 DNA reads TGTGCCAGCAGCTTAGAACAGGGGCGCACAGATACGCAGTATTTT.

The V and J genes are TRBV20-1 and TRBJ2-7; D not certain. Trimming removed 4 bases from V and 2 bases from J, with 12 bases in between. The CDR3 contains 13 residues. CDR1 is DFQATT and CDR2 is SNEGSKA in the germline V gene (reference sequence). The CDR3 DNA follows: TGCAGTGCTAACGAACAGCCCCCCTACGAGCAGTACTTC. Amino acid sequence: CSANEQPPYEQYF.

This clonotype was counted a few times. The V and J genes are TRBV6-5 and TRBJ2-5; 9 nucleotides align to TRBD1. The germline V gene has CDR1 MNHEY and CDR2 SVGAGI. This CDR3 contains 18 residues. V lost 4 bases to trimming and J lost 5 bases; unmatched junction nucleotides: 17. The CDR3 DNA is TGTGCCAGCAGTTGGGGGACAGGGTACTCACTGCCCGCGGAGACCCAGTACTTC. As protein: CASSWGTGYSLPAETQYF.

The gene calls are TRBV7-9 and TRBJ1-2; possible D gene TRBD1, 6 bases. There are 16 residues in the CDR3. Germline V gives CDR1 SEHNR, CDR2 FQNEAQ (reference sequence). The V and J ends lost 2 bases and 8 bases respectively, with 21 bases between them. As DNA, the CDR3 is TGTGCCAGCAGCTTAAGTAGCAGGGGCTACCACAGGGGCTACACCTTC. This encodes CASSLSSRGYHRGYTF.

This clonotype was counted a single time. The chain links TRBV6-1 to TRBJ2-5; 8 positions match TRBD1. Germline-derived CDR1 and CDR2 are MNHNS and SASEGT. The CDR3 has 16 residues. V gave up 6 bases and J gave up 5 bases; unmatched junction bases: 14. In DNA, the CDR3 is TGTGCCAGCAGGCCTAAAGGGGGAGACAGGGGCGAGACCCAGTACTTC. Protein product: CASRPKGGDRGETQYF.

This clonotype was picked up one time. The chain uses TRBV6-1 and TRBJ2-6; D gene uncertain. Germline-derived CDR1 and CDR2 are MNHNS and SASEGT. This CDR3 has 14 amino acids. V was clipped by 8 bases and J by 0 bases, with 8 bases between them. CDR3 residues: CASLGHSGANVLTF. CDR3 nucleotides: TGTGCCAGCTTGGGCCACTCTGGGGCCAACGTCCTGACTTTC.

CDR3 in amino acids: CASSISPGSSTDTQYF. The CDR3 DNA reads as TGTGCCAGTAGTATAAGCCCGGGATCTAGCACAGATACGCAGTATTTT. The V and J genes are TRBV19 and TRBJ2-3; tentative D call: TRBD2 (5 bases). Germline values: CDR1 LNHDA, CDR2 SQIVND (reference sequence). The CDR3 is made up of 16 amino acids. V was shortened by 2 bases and J by 0 bases, with 12 bases between the two germline ends.

The chain links TRBV12-5 to TRBJ1-5, with 7 bases identical to TRBD1. V was clipped by 4 bases and J by 1 base; unmatched bases: 7. Germline lookup yields CDR1 LGHNT and CDR2 FRNRAP. The CDR3 is 16 amino acids. CDR3 protein: CASGSPTGTSNQPQHF. The CDR3 DNA is TGTGCTAGTGGTTCGCCGACAGGGACCAGCAATCAGCCCCAGCATTTT. Supplemented by reference TRBV12-5 and TRBJ1-5, the full variable domain reads DARVTQTPRHKVTEMGQEVTMRCQPILGHNTVFWYRQTMMQGLELLAYFRNRAPLDDSGMPKDRFSAEMPDATLATLKIQPSEPRDSAVYFCASGSPTGTSNQPQHFGDGTRLSIL.

This chain connects TRBV28 to TRBJ2-5; 12 bases are a match to TRBD1. This CDR3 is built from 19 residues. The V gene's germline CDR1 is MDHEN and CDR2 SYDVKM. The V and J ends lost 6 bases and 2 bases, in that order; junction bases with no gene match: 16. The CDR3 nucleotides are TGTGCCAGCAGGAGGACCGGGACAGGGGGCACCCCAAGACAAGAGACCCAGTACTTC. Encoded protein: CASRRTGTGGTPRQETQYF.

V is TRBV20-1 and J is TRBJ2-1; D is unclear. V was pared by 3 bases and J by 0 bases, with 9 bases between. Germline V gene data show CDR1 as DFQATT and CDR2 as SNEGSKA (reference sequence). The CDR3 is made up of 14 amino acids. The CDR3, as DNA: TGCAGTGCTAGGGCTGGGTACTCCTACAATGAGCAGTTCTTC. It encodes CSARAGYSYNEQFF.

The CDR3: CASRGWDRDFF. CDR3 nucleotide sequence: TGTGCCAGCAGGGGGTGGGACAGGGATTTCTTT. The chain has TRBV3-1 and TRBJ1-1, with 9 bases matching TRBD1. Germline CDR1 is LGHDT and CDR2 is YNNKEL (reference sequence). CDR3 length: 11 residues. V shed 6 bases, J shed 13 bases, and the junction held 6 bases outside the gene matches.

This clonotype has more than one count but fewer than ten. This chain links TRBV6-5 with TRBJ1-5; D is uncertain. V lost 0 bases and J 1 base, leaving 10 bases between the germline ends. Germline V lookup: CDR1 MNHEY, CDR2 SVGAGI. This CDR3 contains 16 residues. CDR3 loop: CASSYSIGRSNQPQHF. The CDR3 DNA follows: TGTGCCAGCAGTTACTCGATTGGTAGGAGCAATCAGCCCCAGCATTTT.

The gene calls are TRBV5-4 and TRBJ1-6; D call uncertain. V was pared by 0 bases and J by 3 bases, with 7 bases between. This CDR3 comprises 15 residues. CDR1 and CDR2 from the germline V gene are SGHNT and YYREEE (reference sequence). CDR3 region: CASSLGQNYNSPLHF. The CDR3 region has the DNA TGTGCCAGCAGCTTGGGCCAGAACTATAATTCACCCCTCCACTTT.

This chain uses TRBV12-3 or TRBV12-4 with TRBJ1-1; D remains unclear. This CDR3 has 15 residues. V lost 4 bases, J lost 6 bases, and 18 bases lay in between. In DNA, the CDR3 is TGTGCCAGCAGTTACGGGAGCATGGGTTCGTCTGAAGCTTTCTTT. Its protein product is CASSYGSMGSSEAFF.

The CDR3 DNA sequence: TGTGCCACCAGTGATTCGCTGAACACTGAAGCTTTCTTT. Translation: CATSDSLNTEAFF. This chain uses TRBV24-1 with TRBJ1-1; D not certain. CDR1 is KGHDR and CDR2 is SFDVKD in the germline V gene. V was pared by 2 bases and J by 0 bases, with 3 bases between. This CDR3 is built from 13 residues.